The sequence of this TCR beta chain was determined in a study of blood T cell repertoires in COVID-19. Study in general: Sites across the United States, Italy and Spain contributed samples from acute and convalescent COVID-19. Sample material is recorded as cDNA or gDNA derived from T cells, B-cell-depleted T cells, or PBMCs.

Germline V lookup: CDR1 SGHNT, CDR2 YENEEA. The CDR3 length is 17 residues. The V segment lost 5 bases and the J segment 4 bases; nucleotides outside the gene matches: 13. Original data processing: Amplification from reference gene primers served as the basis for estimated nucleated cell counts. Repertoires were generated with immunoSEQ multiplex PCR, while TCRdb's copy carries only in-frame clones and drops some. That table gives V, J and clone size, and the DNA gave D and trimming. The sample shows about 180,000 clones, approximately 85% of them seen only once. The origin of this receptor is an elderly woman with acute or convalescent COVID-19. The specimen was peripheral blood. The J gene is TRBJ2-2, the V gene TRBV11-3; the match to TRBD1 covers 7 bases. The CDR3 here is CASSAGTDAMGTGELFF. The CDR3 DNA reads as TGTGCCAGCAGCGCTGGGACAGACGCGATGGGCACCGGGGAGCTGTTTTTT.